This T cell receptor beta chain originates from a study of shared clonotypes between healthy human individuals (dated by TCRdb to the early 2020s). Concerning the study at large: The cohort comprised a couple of women and a few men aged 18 to 49 years. Leukapheresis yielded between about 0.9 and 9.5 billion PBMCs per donor. Different laboratories and diverse techniques were used to prepare libraries and sequence TCR repertoires, to increase sequencing depth and limit assay-specific biases. Blood TCR repertoires of several healthy adults were deeply sequenced to estimate repertoire size and the extent of clonotype sharing between individuals. For each donor, CD4 naive and CD4 memory were each given three plates, CD8 naive was given two plates, and CD8 memory was given one plate.

The donors were healthy, HIV-negative adults who had no recently reported acute infections or vaccinations. All donors were Caucasian adults living in Nashville, Tennessee, USA. CD4+ T cells were enriched through magnetic negative selection, after which naive cells were positively selected on CD45RA and the remaining negative fraction served as the memory subset. Blood was obtained by leukapheresis, after which PBMCs were separated by Ficoll-Histopaque density gradient centrifugation and cryopreserved in liquid nitrogen vapor phase. Purity and quantity of every magnetically sorted T cell population were checked by analytical flow cytometry. Each sorted fraction had its genomic DNA isolated and then quantified by UV absorbance on a Nanodrop 2000c. TCR CDR3 regions were amplified from genomic DNA by multiplex PCR using the deep immunoSEQ assay. Extracted genomic DNA from each cell subset was spread evenly across all wells of several immunoSEQ 96-well plates, with each plate serving as a replicate. Each replicate PCR for sorted subsets received approximately 220 ng genomic DNA, equal to 28,000 or so T cell genomes. Purified libraries were measured with a Qubit 3.0 fluorometer, size-checked on a Bioanalyzer 2100, and measured again with the KAPA Library Quantification kit. Every immunoSEQ 96-well plate was sequenced on a dedicated single-read 150-cycle Illumina NextSeq 550 flow cell. Processing in the source paper ran as follows. Because the immunoSEQ output included only junctional sequences and no quality scores, the filtering could not be the same as the filtering used for full-length reads. To assign V/J genes and CDR3, sequences were annotated against IMGT germline references using PyIR, a Python wrapper for IgBLAST v1.9. Reads were filtered out if the reads had weak V/J assignments (E-value above 1e-6), no CDR3, stop codons, out-of-frame junctions, or ambiguous translated residues. V3J clonotypes were defined as sequences sharing the same inferred V gene, J gene, and CDR3 amino acid sequence. The percentage overlap between two repertoires was calculated by dividing the number of shared unique clonotypes by the size of the smaller repertoire. Repertoire richness was assessed with RTK rarefaction, the Chao1 estimator, and Recon v2.1 estimates of unobserved clonotypes. Generation probabilities for all TCRbeta clonotypes obtained by the gDNA method from four donors were computed using OLGA. TCRdb stores this immuneACCESS table with in-frame sequences only. Part of the clones is absent; in the studies checked, under half of the shortfall reflects unresolved V genes, and no reason is known for the rest. V and J calls plus clone size are reproduced from that table; the DNA served to infer D and trimming. Across this sample there are a few million clones, with roughly 93% seen only once. The ten biggest clones cover around 0.4% of the sample.

This clone was seen only once. Its binding antigen is unknown. No base quality values were provided; no much bigger clone lies one nucleotide off. CDR1 is given as SGHRS and CDR2 as YFSETQ, both from the germline V gene. Inclusive of the bounding cysteine and phenylalanine, the CDR3 is 18 residues long. CDR3 DNA is the only sequence kept; it has 54 bases, read in frame from the first base. For this chain, trimming is 0 bases at the V end and 5 bases at the J end, and the number of junction bases without a gene match is 6. The paper as a whole reports these results and caveats: Rarefaction of sorted-subset datasets indicated incomplete sequencing despite the large sequencing depth. The small number of donors limited the genetic and exposure-history diversity represented. Compared with non-shared clonotypes, clonotypes shared by all four sorted-subset donors had higher generation probabilities. About 5% of naive CD4, 3.5% of naive CD8, approximately 2% of memory CD4, and about 0.4% of memory CD8 clonotypes were shared across a few donors. Based on pairwise subsampling, the degree of clonotype sharing among donors was expected to be affected by sequencing depth. Naive subsets generally had larger estimated clonotype richness than memory subsets did. Sampling was restricted to blood, and TCR repertoires in tissues likely differ from the TCR repertoires found in blood.

The V and J genes are TRBV5-1 and TRBJ2-2; TRBD2 aligns with 14 central bases. Specimen: naive CD4+ T cells from PBMCs. Taken with the paper, the label for cell subset or site translates to: CD45RA+ positively selected. The receptor's source is a man in his late teens or twenties in good health. Some clones in this sample may be carry-over from other donors' samples. The CDR3 protein: CASSLAGLAGAWTGELFF. In nucleotide form, the sequence is TGCGCCAGCAGCTTGGCGGGACTAGCGGGAGCGTGGACCGGGGAGCTGTTTTTT. Reference TRBV5-1 and TRBJ2-2 proteins supply the regions before and after the CDR3; the full variable domain is: KAGVTQTPRYLIKTRGQQVTLSCSPISGHRSVSWYQQTPGQGLQFLFEYFSETQRNKGNFPGRFSGRQFSNSRSEMNVSTLELGDSALYLCASSLAGLAGAWTGELFFGEGSRLTVL.